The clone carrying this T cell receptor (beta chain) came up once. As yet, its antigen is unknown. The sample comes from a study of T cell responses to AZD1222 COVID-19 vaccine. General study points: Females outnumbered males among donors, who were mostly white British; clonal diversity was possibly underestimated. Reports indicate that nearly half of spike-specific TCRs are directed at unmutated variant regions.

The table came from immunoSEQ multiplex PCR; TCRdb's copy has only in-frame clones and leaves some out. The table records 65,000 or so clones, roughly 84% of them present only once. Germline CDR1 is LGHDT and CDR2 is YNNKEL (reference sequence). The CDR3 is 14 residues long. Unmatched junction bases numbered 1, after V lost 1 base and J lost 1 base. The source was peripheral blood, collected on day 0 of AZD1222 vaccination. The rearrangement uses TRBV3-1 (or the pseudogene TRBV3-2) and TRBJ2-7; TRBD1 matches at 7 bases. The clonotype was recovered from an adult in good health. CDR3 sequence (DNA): TGTGCCAGCAGCCAAGGGACAGGATCCTACGAGCAGTACTTC. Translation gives CASSQGTGSYEQYF.